This TCR beta chain was sequenced in a study of tumor and adjacent non-tumor tissue in lung cancer. Study in general: On average, productive TCRbeta reads reached roughly 4.2 million per sample.

A modified ARM-PCR protocol with three rounds of nested PCR amplified TCRbeta. TCRdb used MiXCR to reprocess the multiplex PCR reads, holding one entry per CDR3 protein. The profile covers tens of thousands of distinct CDR3 sequences, with around 64% appearing a single time and less than 40% taken by the ten largest. Germline V gene sequence: CDR1 SGHAT, CDR2 FQNNGV. This CDR3 has 15 residues. Study-wide findings and caveats: TCR diversity was significantly greater in tumor than normal lung tissue.

This sample's RNA came from whole unsorted tissue. Distant lung tissue was collected more than 3 cm away from the tumor edge. A remark on this clonotype: What it recognizes is unknown. At one end the junction does not follow the germline gene, possibly because of a read error.

This sequence was found in a man between 70 and 80 years old with non-small cell lung cancer. The V gene is TRBV11-2, the J gene TRBJ2-3; a possible D gene is TRBD1 (5 bases). Material: distant non-tumor lung tissue. CDR3 sequence (DNA): TGTACCAGCAGCTGGGGCGCTCTCGGCACAGATACGCAGTATTTT. It encodes CTSSWGALGTDTQYF.